This T cell receptor (beta chain) appears in the sequencing data of a study of CD8 T cells in ankylosing spondylitis (dated by TCRdb to about 2017). For the wider study: To find TCR variants linked to disease, the study profiled T cell receptor beta repertoires in ankylosing spondylitis patients and healthy donors. Samples of peripheral blood were taken, and for ankylosing spondylitis patients, synovial fluid was collected as well. The whole study cohort included about a hundred healthy donors and around 24 ankylosing spondylitis patients.

V ends up 4 bases short and J 4 bases short, with an unmatched junction base count of 12. Its CDR3 holds 16 amino acids, cysteine through phenylalanine. Solely the CDR3 DNA is kept, with 48 bases framed from the first base. Reading the germline V gene gives CDR1 SGHTA and CDR2 FQGNSA. On the study overall, not on this receptor specifically: The disease-linked clones were reported to be significantly enriched in matched synovial fluid samples from ankylosing spondylitis patients. A CD8+ phenotype was shown by the disease-linked clones, which were found at relatively low frequencies in peripheral blood. Some TCR beta motif variants had previously been reported in synovial fluid and blood of reactive arthritis patients, which suggested common disease-initiation mechanisms. A TCR beta motif made up of several highly homologous amino acid variants appeared to be characteristic of blood from ankylosing spondylitis patients.

Data came from an Illumina HiSeq 2500. TCR beta libraries were prepared by quantitative 5'-RACE with molecular barcodes. The source study handled its data this way. To identify disease-linked TCR variants, a new computational method was used, one built on a probabilistic model of VDJ rearrangement. TCRdb reworked the public reads: Q25 trimming with fastp, MiXCR clone assembly, productive beta chains retained. Every entry covers one CDR3 protein and lists the most common genes and DNA from its rows. V and J calls and clone size were set by TCRdb, not the authors. The sample table records 470,000 or so distinct CDR3 sequences; 25% to 30% of these occur just once. The biggest ten clones account for roughly 0.9% of the sample. With regard to this clonotype: Its cognate antigen has yet to be identified. Base qualities are not recorded, but no much larger clone differs from it by a single base.

This clonotype was obtained from a male donor with ankylosing spondylitis. Sequenced input: blood, either unsorted or a sorted T cell fraction (not recorded which). The chain is assembled from TRBV7-2 and TRBJ2-7, with 8 central nucleotides matching TRBD2. The nucleotide sequence is TGTGCCAGCAGCTCCATATTAGCGGGACGGGGGTACGAGCAGTACTTC. Translated, this is CASSSILAGRGYEQYF.